The clone carrying this T cell receptor beta chain was counted a single time. Its target is unknown. This record belongs to a study of long-term antiretroviral therapy in people with HIV. Broader study findings: From the mid-2000s to the late 2010s, blood was obtained, possibly while participants received older ART regimens. Despite increasing after ART, diversity remained lower than that of transplant donor controls.

The length of the CDR3 is 15 residues. Germline values: CDR1 SNHLY, CDR2 FYNNEI. V dropped 6 bases and J dropped 1 base, with 13 bases sitting between them. Sequencing relied on immunoSEQ assay v3.0, run at survey level. Sequencing aimed to cover about 40,000-50,000 T-cell genomes per sample. Assay: immunoSEQ multiplex PCR; the TCRdb copy retains only in-frame clones and omits some. The sample has 45,000 or so clones; around 96% are singletons. Donors each had at least one pre-ART PBMC sample and at least two post-ART ones. The input for sequencing was unsorted PBMCs, taken 3.7 years after starting antiretroviral therapy. This chain connects TRBV2 to TRBJ1-5, with D unclear. The TCR was taken from a woman aged 45-60 years with HIV. CDR3 protein: CASRIQRTSNQPQHF. The CDR3 DNA follows: TGTGCCAGCAGAATTCAGAGGACCAGCAATCAGCCCCAGCATTTT.